This entry lists 31 T cell receptor beta chains sequenced from one sample in a study of early T cells in non-severe SARS-CoV-2 infection. TCRdb reprocessed the 5' RACE reads via MiXCR and lists one record per CDR3 protein. The sample records over 75,000 distinct CDR3 sequences, under 15% being singletons. Input material: whole blood. The receptors originated from an adult who was a healthcare worker with PCR-confirmed SARS-CoV-2 infection or an uninfected control (not recorded which).

Many counts were recorded for this clonotype. This chain uses TRBV7-2 with TRBJ2-7; D is unresolved. Germline-derived CDR1 and CDR2 are SGHTA and FQGNSA. Trimming stripped 1 base from V and 2 bases from J, with 9 bases between. The CDR3 loop spans 14 amino acids. CDR3 loop: CASSLEPDPYEQYF. In DNA form, the CDR3 reads TGTGCCAGCAGCTTAGAGCCAGACCCCTACGAGCAGTACTTC.

V and J are TRBV29-1 and TRBJ2-7, with a tentative D call TRBD2 (5 bases). The CDR3 length is 11 residues. Trimming stripped 6 bases from V and 4 bases from J, with 10 bases between. Germline V lookup: CDR1 SQVTM, CDR2 ANQGSEA. The CDR3 protein is CSVVTSYEQYF. CDR3 DNA sequence: TGCAGCGTCGTTACTAGTTACGAGCAGTACTTC.

This clonotype was seen a few times. J is TRBJ2-7 and V is TRBV7-8; D not resolved. CDR3 size: 15 residues. The germline V and J ends were trimmed by 5 bases and 1 base, with 15 bases remaining between them. Germline lookup yields CDR1 SGHVS and CDR2 FQNEAQ. DNA for the CDR3: TGTGCCAGCAGCAGAGCACCTGACGGATCCTACGAGCAGTACTTC. It codes for CASSRAPDGSYEQYF.

This clonotype appeared a few times. The chain recombines TRBV4-3 with TRBJ1-2; D uncertain. CDR1 and CDR2 from the germline V gene are LGHNA and YSLEER. The V end was cut by 0 bases, the J end by 5 bases, with 7 bases between. The CDR3 is 13 amino acids. DNA for the CDR3: TGCGCCAGCAGCCAAGATAGCAAGTATGGCTACACCTTC. This encodes CASSQDSKYGYTF.

The rearrangement uses TRBV20-1 and TRBJ2-1; TRBD2 agrees at 14 bases. The CDR3 runs 18 residues. CDR1 is DFQATT and CDR2 is SNEGSKA in the germline V gene (reference sequence). Trimming at V came to 1 base and at J to 4 bases, leaving 9 bases not matched to a gene. CDR3 DNA: TGCAGTGCTAGAGGAAGACTAGCGGGAGGGCCTAATTACAATGAGCAGTTCTTC. It translates to CSARGRLAGGPNYNEQFF.

The V call is TRBV4-1, the J call TRBJ2-3; D uncertain. This CDR3 comprises 15 residues. V lost 0 bases to trimming and J lost 6 bases, with 13 bases between them. Germline CDR1 and CDR2: MGHRA and YSYEKL. The CDR3 nucleotides read TGCGCCAGCAGCCAAGAATTTATCATCTCGGATACGCAGTATTTT. Its translation is CASSQEFIISDTQYF.

This clonotype was counted a few times. This CDR3 is CASSQDRLGGRPQNEQFF. DNA of the CDR3: TGCGCCAGCAGCCAAGATCGCCTTGGCGGGAGGCCCCAAAATGAGCAGTTCTTC. The rearrangement links TRBV4-1 to TRBJ2-1; 8 bases are shared with TRBD2. The CDR3 totals 18 residues. V lost 0 bases and J lost 7; bases outside the gene matches: 14. Germline values: CDR1 MGHRA, CDR2 YSYEKL.

This chain uses TRBV6-5 with TRBJ1-5; D is uncertain. CDR3 size: 16 residues. CDR1 is MNHEY, CDR2 SVGAGI, per germline. The V end lost 5 bases, the J end lost 4 bases, and 18 bases lay between the germline ends. CDR3 amino acids: CASSTSKGPRNQPQHF. CDR3 nucleotides: TGTGCCAGCAGTACCTCGAAAGGTCCCAGGAATCAGCCCCAGCATTTT.

The chain uses TRBV27 and TRBJ2-2; a possible D gene is TRBD2 (5 bases). This CDR3 has 13 residues. The V end was cut by 8 bases, the J end by 4 bases, with 11 bases between. Germline V gene data show CDR1 as MNHEY and CDR2 as SMNVEV (reference sequence). The CDR3 spells CASGSVLTGELFF. In DNA form, the CDR3 reads TGTGCCAGCGGTAGCGTACTCACCGGGGAGCTGTTTTTT.

The chain recombines TRBV20-1 with TRBJ2-1, with D perhaps TRBD1 or TRBD2 (6 bases each). This CDR3 contains 16 residues. Germline V gives CDR1 DFQATT, CDR2 SNEGSKA (reference sequence). Trimming pared 3 bases from V and 5 bases from J, leaving 20 bases between. The CDR3 coding sequence is TGCAGTGCTAGGAGGGGGTTACTGGCGGGAAACAATGAGCAGTTCTTC. Amino acids: CSARRGLLAGNNEQFF.

V is TRBV6-4 and J is TRBJ1-2, with D perhaps matching TRBD1 (5 bases). CDR1 MRHNA and CDR2 SNTAGT come from the germline V gene. The CDR3 has 14 amino acids. V lost 6 bases and J 3 bases, leaving 14 bases between the germline ends. CDR3 region: CASRPGGDYYGYTF. DNA for the CDR3: TGTGCCAGCAGGCCTGGGGGAGACTACTATGGCTACACCTTC.

This chain links TRBV12-3 or TRBV12-4 with TRBJ2-7; tentative D call: TRBD2 (6 bases). V gave up 6 bases and J gave up 5 bases, with 14 bases separating them. The CDR3 has 13 residues. The CDR3 coding sequence is TGTGCCAGCAGCTGGGGAGGCCCGGACGAGCAGTACTTC. Encoded protein: CASSWGGPDEQYF.

This clonotype was detected many times. J is TRBJ2-1 and V is TRBV12-3 or TRBV12-4, with a tentative D call TRBD1 (5 bases). The CDR3 runs 14 residues. V was pared by 7 bases and J by 2 bases, with 12 bases between. The CDR3 DNA is TGTGCCAGCATAGGGGCCGTTCCCTACAATGAGCAGTTCTTC. This gives the protein CASIGAVPYNEQFF.

Only a few counts were recorded for this clonotype. The chain carries TRBV6-1 and TRBJ1-5, with no clear D. Trimming shortened V by 6 bases and J by 2 bases, and 2 bases separated the two germline ends. The CDR3 totals 11 residues. Germline CDR1 MNHNS, CDR2 SASEGT. CDR3 DNA sequence: TGTGCCAGCAGGGGCAATCAGCCCCAGCATTTT. Translated: CASRGNQPQHF.

This clonotype has a handful of counts. The gene calls are TRBV24-1 and TRBJ2-2, with a possible D match to TRBD1 (6 bases). Germline V gene data show CDR1 as KGHDR and CDR2 as SFDVKD. This CDR3 contains 17 residues. Trimming took off 0 bases at V and 0 bases at J, with 10 bases between the two ends. CDR3 protein: CATSDLLPGANTGELFF. For the CDR3, the DNA is TGTGCCACCAGTGATTTGCTTCCAGGGGCGAACACCGGGGAGCTGTTTTTT.

This chain links TRBV6-5 with TRBJ2-7; possible D gene TRBD2, 6 bases. The CDR3 loop spans 16 amino acids. V gave up 5 bases and J gave up 2 bases, with 19 bases separating them. Germline V CDR1 and CDR2: MNHEY, SVGAGI. This CDR3 reads CASSLGGVGGTYEQYF. For the CDR3, the DNA is TGTGCCAGCAGTCTCGGCGGAGTAGGCGGGACCTACGAGCAGTACTTC.

The chain carries TRBV9 and TRBJ2-1; 7 nucleotides match TRBD2. The germline CDR1 and CDR2 sequences are SGDLS and YYNGEE. With V trimmed by 4 bases and J by 6 bases, 13 bases remained unmatched. CDR3 size: 16 residues. The CDR3 region is CASSPYPRGGPNEQFF. CDR3 sequence (DNA): TGTGCCAGCAGCCCCTATCCTAGGGGAGGGCCCAATGAGCAGTTCTTC. Together with reference TRBV9 and TRBJ2-1, the CDR3 gives the full variable domain: DSGVTQTPKHLITATGQRVTLRCSPRSGDLSVYWYQQSLDQGLQFLIQYYNGEERAKGNILERFSAQQFPDLHSELNLSSLELGDSALYFCASSPYPRGGPNEQFFGPGTRLTVL.

This clonotype was observed a handful of times. This chain uses TRBV7-6 with TRBJ2-7; 7 nucleotides line up with TRBD2. The CDR3 is 14 residues long. Unmatched junction bases numbered 4, after V lost 0 bases and J lost 5 bases. Germline V lookup: CDR1 SGHVS, CDR2 FNYEAQ. CDR3 sequence: CASSLAGGPDEQYF. CDR3 DNA sequence: TGTGCCAGCAGCTTAGCGGGAGGGCCTGACGAGCAGTACTTC.

There are a few counts of this clonotype. J is TRBJ2-7 and V is TRBV7-9, with no clear D. This CDR3 is built from 14 residues. Germline CDR1 is SEHNR and CDR2 is FQNEAQ (reference sequence). Trimming took off 5 bases at V and 1 base at J, with 12 bases between the two ends. CDR3 sequence: CASSLSLGSYEQYF. Written as DNA, the CDR3 is TGTGCCAGCAGCCTATCCCTCGGGTCCTACGAGCAGTACTTC.

This clonotype has a count of ten or more. The V call is TRBV13, the J call TRBJ2-6; D remains unclear. CDR3 length: 13 amino acids. V lost 6 bases, J lost 3 bases, and 6 bases lay in between. Per germline, CDR1 PRHDT and CDR2 FYEKMQ (reference sequence). The CDR3 DNA reads TGTGCCAGCAGATCTAGTGGGGCCAACGTCCTGACTTTC. Its translation is CASRSSGANVLTF.

The chain joins TRBV12-3 or TRBV12-4 to TRBJ2-7; D may be TRBD1 (6 bases). The CDR3 has 15 amino acids. V shed 4 bases and J shed 3 bases, with 16 bases lying between them. The CDR3 protein is CASSSRNRVIYEQYF. CDR3 DNA: TGTGCCAGCAGTTCCCGGAACAGGGTCATCTACGAGCAGTACTTC.

V is TRBV12-2 and J is TRBJ2-3; TRBD2 is taken as the D call from the table, unchecked against the DNA. TRBV12-2 is annotated as a pseudogene. CDR3 length: 16 amino acids. This CDR3 is CASRPSGRMATDTQYF. Here the CDR3 DNA reads TGTGCAAGTCGCCCTAGCGGGAGAATGGCGACAGATACGCAGTATTTT.

This clonotype was counted many times. The V call is TRBV20-1, the J call TRBJ1-5; D may be TRBD1 (5 bases). Germline V gene lookup returns CDR1 DFQATT and CDR2 SNEGSKA (reference sequence). The CDR3 covers 16 residues. V shed 0 bases and J shed 0 bases, with 12 bases lying between them. The CDR3 here is CSAREAGAYSNQPQHF. CDR3 DNA sequence: TGCAGTGCTAGAGAGGCTGGGGCCTATAGCAATCAGCCCCAGCATTTT.

Ten or more counts support this clonotype. V is TRBV7-9 and J is TRBJ2-1, with D tentatively TRBD1 (6 bases). Germline-derived CDR1 and CDR2 are SEHNR and FQNEAQ (reference sequence). V lost 4 bases, J lost 6 bases, and 13 bases lay in between. CDR3 length: 14 amino acids. The CDR3 nucleotides read TGTGCCAGCAGCTCAATAGGGGGAAGCAATGAGCAGTTCTTC. Translation gives CASSSIGGSNEQFF.

The chain recombines TRBV7-9 with TRBJ1-1; TRBD1 is a possible D gene (6 bases). Germline CDR1 and CDR2: SEHNR and FQNEAQ (reference sequence). V dropped 7 bases and J dropped 1 base, with 16 bases sitting between them. The CDR3 contains 15 residues. This CDR3 is CASTPGSRGNTEAFF. In nucleotides, the CDR3 is TGTGCCAGCACCCCCGGTAGCAGGGGGAACACTGAAGCTTTCTTT.

The V gene is TRBV20-1, the J gene TRBJ2-1; D unresolved. Trimming removed 0 bases from V and 5 bases from J, with 14 bases in between. This CDR3 region has 15 residues. In germline, CDR1 is DFQATT, CDR2 SNEGSKA (reference sequence). The CDR3 spells CSARDTVRKHNEQFF. CDR3 DNA sequence: TGCAGTGCTAGAGACACAGTTCGGAAACACAATGAGCAGTTCTTC.

This clonotype turned up a few times. The chain employs TRBV20-1 and TRBJ2-5, with D possibly being TRBD2 (5 bases). V shed 4 bases and J shed 1 base, with 25 bases lying between them. The CDR3 consists of 18 residues. CDR1 is DFQATT and CDR2 is SNEGSKA in the germline V gene (reference sequence). The CDR3 is CSAIRSVSGSFRQETQYF. CDR3 in DNA: TGCAGTGCTATAAGGTCTGTCTCGGGGAGTTTTCGCCAAGAGACCCAGTACTTC.

At least ten counts were recorded for this clonotype. V gene TRBV20-1 combines with J gene TRBJ2-7, with 9 bases lining up with TRBD1. The CDR3 extends over 14 amino acids. Unmatched junction bases numbered 6, after V lost 0 bases and J lost 6 bases. Germline V gene lookup returns CDR1 DFQATT and CDR2 SNEGSKA (reference sequence). In DNA, the CDR3 is TGCAGTGCTAGAGAGGGGGACAGGGTGTCCGAGCAGTACTTC. It specifies CSAREGDRVSEQYF.

This clonotype came up a few times. The chain employs TRBV7-2 and TRBJ1-2, with D possibly matching TRBD1 (5 bases). Trimming took 2 bases from V and 5 from J, leaving 27 bases between them. Germline-derived CDR1 and CDR2 are SGHTA and FQGNSA. This CDR3 has 19 amino acids. The CDR3 is CASSLPMTATAPRSYGYTF. In DNA, the CDR3 is TGTGCCAGCAGCTTACCCATGACAGCTACAGCCCCAAGATCATATGGCTACACCTTC. Full variable domain (rest looked up from reference TRBV7-2 and TRBJ1-2): GAGVSQSPSNKVTEKGKDVELRCDPISGHTALYWYRQSLGQGLEFLIYFQGNSAPDKSGLPSDRFSAERTGGSVSTLTIQRTQQEDSAVYLCASSLPMTATAPRSYGYTFGSGTRLTVV.

This clonotype was recorded a few times. The chain links TRBV6-5 to TRBJ1-6, with D tentatively TRBD1 (6 bases). The CDR3 runs to 16 residues. Trimming stripped 2 bases from V and 7 bases from J, with 15 bases between. Germline V gene sequence: CDR1 MNHEY, CDR2 SVGAGI. CDR3 DNA: TGTGCCAGCAGTTACGACAGGCCGAGCCTAAATTCACCCCTCCACTTT. Encoded protein: CASSYDRPSLNSPLHF.

The chain combines TRBV29-1 with TRBJ1-1; unclear D gene. Trimming shortened V by 4 bases and J by 7 bases, and 10 bases separated the two germline ends. The CDR3 runs to 11 residues. CDR1 SQVTM and CDR2 ANQGSEA come from the germline V gene. The CDR3 region has the DNA TGCAGCGTTGGACGTGGCAATGAAGCTTTCTTT. It specifies CSVGRGNEAFF.